This is a list of T cell receptor beta chains from one sample in a study of cytomegalovirus exposure and HLA in healthy donors. Some clones are missing from TCRdb's copy, which holds only in-frame ones; the method was immunoSEQ multiplex PCR. The top ten clones hold more than 9.5% of a sample with about 140,000 clones, 70% to 85% of them seen once. Sequencing used PBMCs. The receptor set was obtained from an older woman in good health and CMV-seropositive. Each CDR3 is given with its conserved first and last residue. D genes are given only for firm matches. Some rows have no size entry. The others give once, few or many, or a class for an expanded clone.

V gene	J gene	D gene	clone size	CDR3 DNA	CDR3 protein
TRBV19	TRBJ2-1	TRBD2	NA	TGTGCCAGTAAAAAAGGGACTAGCGACTCCTACAATGAGCAGTTCTTC	CASKKGTSDSYNEQFF
TRBV6-5	TRBJ2-7	TRBD2	NA	TGTGCCAGCAGTTCCCCGAGGAGCGGGAGGGCCTACGAGCAGTACTTC	CASSSPRSGRAYEQYF
TRBV6-4	TRBJ1-6	NA	NA	TGTGCCAGCAGGACTGGGGGCAGAAATTCACCCCTCCACTTT	CASRTGGRNSPLHF
TRBV4-3	TRBJ1-1	TRBD1	NA	TGCGCCAGCAGTCGCGGAGGGGACAGAGCGTGGACTGAAGCTTTCTTT	CASSRGGDRAWTEAFF
TRBV7-6	TRBJ1-1	NA	NA	TGTGCCAGCAGCTTAGCCCCAGAAGACACTGAAGCTTTCTTT	CASSLAPEDTEAFF
TRBV5-1	TRBJ2-7	NA	once	TGCGCCAGCAGTTACGACTCCTACTACGAGCAGTACTTC	CASSYDSYYEQYF
TRBV7-3	TRBJ1-1	NA	NA	TGTGCCAGCAGCTTTAGGTACACCCCGCGGGGCTCACACACTGAAGCTTTCTTT	CASSFRYTPRGSHTEAFF
TRBV9	TRBJ2-7	NA	NA	TGTGCCAGCAGCCAGGGGGACTTGTACTACGAGCAGTACTTC	CASSQGDLYYEQYF
TRBV10-3	TRBJ2-6	NA	NA	TGTGCCATCACGGGGTCAGGGGCCAACGTCCTGACTTTC	CAITGSGANVLTF
TRBV19	TRBJ1-5	TRBD1	NA	TGTGCCAGTAGTATCCGGGACAGGGTGATCGTTCAGCCCCAGCATTTT	CASSIRDRVIVQPQHF